The T cell receptor (beta chain) under discussion was sequenced for a study of PD-1 blockade in classical Hodgkin lymphoma. At the level of the study: The patients were dosed with nivolumab 3 mg/kg, infused intravenously every 2 weeks.

Described time point: cycle 4 day 1 (C4D1), after 5 to 7 weeks of nivolumab. Relapses following autologous stem cell transplantation were seen in all patients, with brentuximab vedotin exposure varying. Repertoires were generated with immunoSEQ multiplex PCR, while TCRdb's copy carries only in-frame clones and drops some. The profile covers 19,000 or so clones, with more than 75% appearing a single time and around two fifths taken by the ten largest. CDR3 length equals 15 residues. CDR1 is SGHDT, CDR2 YYEEEE, per germline. V was cut by 0 bases and J by 4 bases, with 11 bases left in between. This receptor was taken from a human donor with classical Hodgkin lymphoma. The sample here was peripheral blood mononuclear cells (PBMCs), taken before the fourth cycle of nivolumab. The gene calls are TRBV5-6 and TRBJ1-5; TRBD1 is a possible D gene (5 bases). The CDR3 loop is CASSLVGTGNQPQHF. The CDR3 DNA sequence: TGTGCCAGCAGCTTGGTAGGGACGGGAAATCAGCCCCAGCATTTT.